This T cell receptor (beta chain) was observed in a study of blood T cells in healthy people across ages. Whole-study results and caveats: Comparison with aged donors showed that long-lived donors had more naive CD4+ cells and higher diversity.

A sample-barcoded 5' primer and a J-beta primer mix were used in a second PCR of about 7 to 12 cycles. One entry per CDR3 protein results from TCRdb running MiXCR on the 5' RACE reads. Seen here are some 920,000 distinct CDR3 sequences, 51% observed once, and the top ten hold about 21%. The CDR3 runs 14 residues. Germline loops: CDR1 SNHLY, CDR2 FYNNEI. Trimming removed 6 bases from V and 5 bases from J; junction bases left unmatched: 8. As regards this clonotype: Its cognate antigen is unknown.

This receptor was identified in a woman in her sixties or seventies in good health. The sequenced sample consisted of blood. The genes are TRBV2 and TRBJ1-1, with TRBD1 matching over 8 bases. CDR3 DNA: TGTGCCAGCAGGTCAGGGGGCGCCGTGACTGAAGCTTTCTTT. Its protein product is CASRSGGAVTEAFF.